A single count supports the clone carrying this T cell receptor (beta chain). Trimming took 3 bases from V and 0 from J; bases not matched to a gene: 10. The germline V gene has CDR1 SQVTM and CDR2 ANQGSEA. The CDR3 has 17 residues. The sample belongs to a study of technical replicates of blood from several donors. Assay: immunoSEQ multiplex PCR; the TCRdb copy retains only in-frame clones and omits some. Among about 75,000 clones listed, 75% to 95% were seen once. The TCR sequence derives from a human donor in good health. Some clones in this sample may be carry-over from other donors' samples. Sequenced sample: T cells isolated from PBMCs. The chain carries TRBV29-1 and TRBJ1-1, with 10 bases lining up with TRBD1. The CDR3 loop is CSVERWGQGHMNTEAFF. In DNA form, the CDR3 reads TGCAGCGTTGAGCGTTGGGGACAGGGGCACATGAACACTGAAGCTTTCTTT.